Listed below are T cell receptor beta chains from one sample, sequenced in a study of regulatory T cells in long-lasting Graves disease. TCRdb fed the multiplex PCR reads into MiXCR, producing one record per CDR3 protein. The sample consists of about 470,000 distinct CDR3 sequences, 15% to 20% of them appearing once. This sample was also put to use in a study of T cells in Graves' hyperthyroidism and ophthalmopathy.

Specimen: peripheral blood mononuclear cells (PBMCs), collected at new diagnosis, from a patient treated with antithyroid drugs. The receptors were sampled from a middle-aged man with Graves disease. The CDR3 runs from the conserved cysteine through the conserved F or W. A D gene is named only where the DNA matches it firmly. The listing skips clone size in some rows; elsewhere it reads once, few, many or a size class.

v_gene: TRBV28
d_gene: .
abundance: many
j_gene: TRBJ2-7
len: 15
CDR3aa: CASSFSSPGAYEQYF
CDR3nt: TGTGCCAGCAGTTTTTCTTCGCCAGGGGCCTACGAGCAGTACTTC

v_gene: TRBV2
d_gene: .
abundance: many
j_gene: TRBJ2-2
len: 15
CDR3aa: CASSDTRVRTGELFF
CDR3nt: TGTGCCAGCAGTGATACCAGGGTTCGCACCGGGGAGCTGTTTTTT

v_gene: TRBV6-2/TRBV6-3
d_gene: .
abundance: .
j_gene: TRBJ2-1
len: 11
CDR3aa: CASSYSGRQFF
CDR3nt: TGTGCCAGCAGTTACTCGGGGAGACAGTTCTTC

v_gene: TRBV28
d_gene: TRBD2
abundance: once
j_gene: TRBJ2-3
len: 15
CDR3aa: CASVALAGETDTQYF
CDR3nt: TGTGCCAGCGTCGCACTAGCGGGAGAAACAGATACGCAGTATTTT

v_gene: TRBV6-1
d_gene: TRBD2
abundance: many
j_gene: TRBJ2-7
len: 17
CDR3aa: CASSPWLGASGAYEQYF
CDR3nt: TGTGCCAGCAGCCCCTGGCTCGGAGCTAGCGGAGCCTACGAGCAGTACTTC

v_gene: TRBV13
d_gene: .
abundance: .
j_gene: TRBJ1-1
len: 13
CDR3aa: CASSSLERTEAFF
CDR3nt: TGTGCCAGCAGCTCACTCGAACGGACTGAAGCTTTCTTT

v_gene: TRBV5-1
d_gene: .
abundance: many
j_gene: TRBJ1-1
len: 16
CDR3aa: CASSFSSITGDTEAFF
CDR3nt: TGCGCCAGCAGCTTCAGCAGCATTACTGGGGACACTGAAGCTTTCTTT

v_gene: TRBV20-1
d_gene: .
abundance: many
j_gene: TRBJ2-3
len: 15
CDR3aa: CSAKGDPRVSDTQYF
CDR3nt: TGCAGTGCTAAAGGGGACCCAAGAGTATCAGATACGCAGTATTTT

v_gene: TRBV7-9
d_gene: TRBD1
abundance: .
j_gene: TRBJ1-1
len: 15
CDR3aa: CASSDWDRLNTEAFF
CDR3nt: TGTGCCAGCAGCGACTGGGACAGATTGAACACTGAAGCTTTCTTT

v_gene: TRBV19
d_gene: .
abundance: .
j_gene: TRBJ2-2
len: 17
CDR3aa: CASTSTGWEGVAGELFF
CDR3nt: TGTGCCAGTACCTCGACAGGGTGGGAGGGGGTTGCCGGGGAGCTGTTTTTT

v_gene: TRBV19
d_gene: .
abundance: .
j_gene: TRBJ2-6
len: 15
CDR3aa: CASSIQDSGANVLTF
CDR3nt: TGTGCCAGTAGCATACAGGACTCTGGGGCCAACGTCCTGACTTTC

v_gene: TRBV28
d_gene: TRBD1
abundance: many
j_gene: TRBJ2-7
len: 13
CDR3aa: CASSLIQGAEQYF
CDR3nt: TGTGCCAGCAGTTTGATACAGGGGGCCGAGCAGTACTTC

v_gene: TRBV7-8
d_gene: .
abundance: many
j_gene: TRBJ2-2
len: 13
CDR3aa: CASSPRPTGELFF
CDR3nt: TGTGCCAGCAGCCCGAGGCCCACCGGGGAGCTGTTTTTT

v_gene: TRBV5-1
d_gene: .
abundance: many
j_gene: TRBJ2-7
len: 14
CDR3aa: CASTPTSYSYEQYF
CDR3nt: TGCGCCAGCACTCCAACTAGTTACTCCTACGAGCAGTACTTC

v_gene: TRBV30
d_gene: .
abundance: many
j_gene: TRBJ1-1
len: 13
CDR3aa: CAWSGGGRAEAFF
CDR3nt: TGTGCCTGGAGCGGCGGGGGCAGGGCTGAAGCTTTCTTT